A single sample gave rise to the 20 T cell receptor beta chains below, sequenced in a study of shared clonotypes between healthy human individuals. The table came from immunoSEQ multiplex PCR; TCRdb's copy has only in-frame clones and leaves some out. The data contain 400,000 to 550,000 clones, roughly 78% of them singletons. The sequencing input was PBMCs. The receptors were gathered from a woman aged 40 to 50 in good health. Some clones in this sample may be carry-over from other donors' samples.

The rearrangement joins TRBV6-1 to TRBJ2-2; a possible D gene is TRBD2 (6 bases). From germline, CDR1 is MNHNS and CDR2 SASEGT. This CDR3 comprises 13 residues. The ends were cut back, 4 bases at V and 4 bases at J, with 7 bases in the middle. CDR3 sequence (DNA): TGTGCCAGCAGTGTTAGCGGCACCGGGGAGCTGTTTTTT. Protein: CASSVSGTGELFF.

The V and J genes are TRBV11-1 and TRBJ2-5, with unresolved D. Per germline, CDR1 SGHAT and CDR2 FQDESV (reference sequence). The ends were cut back, 2 bases at V and 0 bases at J, with 7 bases in the middle. The CDR3 runs to 14 residues. The DNA for the CDR3 is TGTGCCAGCAGCTTACCGGGTTACCAAGAGACCCAGTACTTC. It codes for CASSLPGYQETQYF.

This clone was counted once. This same CDR3 is encoded by further DNA sequences in the sample. The rearrangement uses TRBV29-1 and TRBJ2-5, with D unclear. Germline CDR1 is SQVTM and CDR2 is ANQGSEA. Trimming cost V 4 bases and J 5 bases, with 5 bases left between them. The length of the CDR3 is 10 residues. The CDR3 sequence: CSVAWETQYF. The CDR3 DNA follows: TGCAGCGTTGCTTGGGAGACCCAGTACTTC.

This clone showed up just a few times. V gene TRBV6-4 combines with J gene TRBJ1-2, with 12 bases fitting TRBD1. V was clipped by 5 bases and J by 8 bases; unmatched bases: 18. CDR3 length equals 18 residues. Germline CDR1 reads MRHNA; CDR2 reads SNTAGT. The CDR3 region has the DNA TGTGCCAGCAGTTCCTCCGGGACAGGGGGCGCGGGCCGATACGGCTACACCTTC. Translated: CASSSSGTGGAGRYGYTF.

V is TRBV2 and J is TRBJ1-3; D is unclear. Germline V gene sequence: CDR1 SNHLY, CDR2 FYNNEI. Trimming removed 7 bases from V and 0 bases from J, with 10 bases in between. The CDR3 runs to 14 residues. CDR3 bases: TGTGCCAGCATGGGCAGCGGCTCTGGAAACACCATATATTTT. Its translation: CASMGSGSGNTIYF.

The V call is TRBV7-7, the J call TRBJ2-1; 14 bases map to TRBD2. V shed 5 bases and J 8 bases; nucleotides not matched to a gene: 5. The CDR3 extends over 15 amino acids. The germline CDR1 and CDR2 sequences are SSHAT and FNYEAQ (reference sequence). The chain's CDR3 is CASSPGLAGVHEQFF. As DNA, the CDR3 is TGTGCCAGCAGCCCGGGACTAGCGGGAGTCCATGAGCAGTTCTTC.

This clone was seen just once. This rearrangement joins TRBV7-9 to TRBJ2-7; 9 positions match TRBD2. V gave up 5 bases and J gave up 3 bases; unmatched junction bases: 8. The CDR3 contains 15 residues. Germline V gene data show CDR1 as SEHNR and CDR2 as FQNEAQ (reference sequence). The CDR3 sequence is CASSLSGSSDYEQYF. As DNA, the CDR3 is TGTGCCAGCAGCCTTAGCGGGAGTAGCGACTACGAGCAGTACTTC.

Ten or more counts support this clone. This chain connects TRBV6-1 to TRBJ1-2; the match to TRBD1 covers 9 bases. Looked up from germline, CDR1 is MNHNS and CDR2 is SASEGT. Trimming removed 4 bases from V and 2 bases from J; junction bases left unmatched: 11. The CDR3 is 17 residues long. This CDR3 reads CASSADRGRVPNYGYTF. DNA of the CDR3: TGTGCCAGCAGTGCGGACAGGGGCCGCGTCCCGAACTATGGCTACACCTTC.

This clone was detected ten times or more. This sequence joins TRBV7-2 and TRBJ1-1; D is ambiguous. The CDR3 sequence is 14 residues long. Between the trimmed V and J ends, which lost 5 bases and 1 base, there was a span of 11 bases. Germline-derived CDR1 and CDR2 are SGHTA and FQGNSA. CDR3 DNA: TGTGCCAGCAGCCCCCGGCACTCGAACACTGAAGCTTTCTTT. It translates to CASSPRHSNTEAFF.

This chain uses TRBV29-1 with TRBJ2-7; 10 nucleotides align to TRBD1. V was clipped by 4 bases and J by 2 bases; unmatched bases: 2. Germline CDR1 and CDR2: SQVTM and ANQGSEA. The CDR3 has 13 residues. CDR3 region: CSVGGTGAYEQYF. DNA of the CDR3: TGCAGCGTTGGAGGGACAGGGGCCTACGAGCAGTACTTC.

The chain uses TRBV4-2 and TRBJ1-2, with D perhaps matching TRBD1 (6 bases). CDR1 is LGHNA and CDR2 is YNFKEQ in the germline V gene. The V end was cut by 4 bases, the J end by 1 base, with 13 bases between. This CDR3 contains 15 residues. The CDR3 region has the DNA TGTGCCAGCAGCCGAGAGGGGGGCAGTAACTATGGCTACACCTTC. This encodes CASSREGGSNYGYTF.

This clone has a handful of counts. V and J are TRBV6-4 and TRBJ1-1; the D is unclear. The V end was cut by 4 bases, the J end by 4 bases, with 13 bases between. The CDR3 is made up of 14 amino acids. Germline V lookup: CDR1 MRHNA, CDR2 SNTAGT. CDR3 residues: CASSANGPSTEAFF. The CDR3 nucleotides are TGTGCCAGCAGTGCTAACGGTCCGAGCACTGAAGCTTTCTTT.

The chain uses TRBV19 and TRBJ2-7, with TRBD1 matching over 8 bases. This CDR3 is built from 15 residues. CDR1 is LNHDA and CDR2 is SQIVND in the germline V gene (reference sequence). The trim removed 4 bases at V and 4 bases at J, leaving 9 bases unmatched. CDR3 nucleotide sequence: TGTGCCAGTAGTACCCCCTCCCGGACAGGGTACGAGCAGTACTTC. Translating gives CASSTPSRTGYEQYF.

The chain employs TRBV5-1 and TRBJ1-1, with D uncertain. Trimming stripped 0 bases from V and 1 base from J, with 7 bases between. The V gene's germline CDR1 is SGHRS and CDR2 YFSETQ. CDR3 length: 14 residues. The CDR3 here is CASSLDNANTEAFF. The CDR3 nucleotides read TGCGCCAGCAGCTTGGACAACGCGAACACTGAAGCTTTCTTT. Combining the CDR3 with reference TRBV5-1 and TRBJ1-1 gives the whole variable domain KAGVTQTPRYLIKTRGQQVTLSCSPISGHRSVSWYQQTPGQGLQFLFEYFSETQRNKGNFPGRFSGRQFSNSRSEMNVSTLELGDSALYLCASSLDNANTEAFFGQGTRLTVV.

This rearrangement joins TRBV28 to TRBJ1-5; D not certain. The CDR3 extends over 18 amino acids. V dropped 2 bases and J dropped 0 bases, with 17 bases sitting between them. Germline V lookup: CDR1 MDHEN, CDR2 SYDVKM. The CDR3 DNA is TGTGCCAGCAGTTTAAAGTGGGGTGGCAGAATTAGCAATCAGCCCCAGCATTTT. Its protein product is CASSLKWGGRISNQPQHF.

In this sample, this clone turned up once. The chain employs TRBV7-9 and TRBJ2-1; 8 bases align to TRBD1. Germline CDR1 is SEHNR and CDR2 is FQNEAQ (reference sequence). CDR3 length: 16 residues. The V segment lost 3 bases and the J segment 4 bases; nucleotides outside the gene matches: 8. The CDR3 DNA is TGTGCCAGCAGCTTCAGGACAGGGTCAGGGTACAATGAGCAGTTCTTC. Amino acids: CASSFRTGSGYNEQFF.

The chain is built from TRBV5-4 and TRBJ2-3, with D maybe TRBD2 (5 bases). The germline V gene has CDR1 SGHNT and CDR2 YYREEE (reference sequence). V lost 1 base and J 6 bases, leaving 9 bases between the germline ends. This CDR3 region has 13 residues. The CDR3 here is CASSLSRVDTQYF. The CDR3 DNA reads TGTGCCAGCAGCTTGTCGAGGGTGGATACGCAGTATTTT.

The chain carries TRBV5-4 and TRBJ2-5; D is tentatively TRBD1 or TRBD2 (6 bases each). Germline V gives CDR1 SGHNT, CDR2 YYREEE (reference sequence). The CDR3 has 14 residues. Trimming left V 4 bases short and J 5 bases short, with 15 bases between. In DNA form, the CDR3 reads TGTGCCAGCAGCACCTCAACAGGGAGGGAGACCCAGTACTTC. Translating gives CASSTSTGRETQYF.

The V and J genes are TRBV21-1 and TRBJ2-1; the table's D gene call, TRBD2, was not cross checked with the DNA. TRBV21-1 is deemed a pseudogene. The CDR3 is 18 residues long. DNA of the CDR3: TGTGCCAGCAGCAAAGTTAAGGCTAGCGGAGGCTCCTACAATGAGCAGTTCTTC. Translated, it gives CASSKVKASGGSYNEQFF.

V is TRBV7-9 and J is TRBJ1-1; D unclear. V shed 2 bases and J shed 10 bases, with 11 bases lying between them. The germline CDR1 and CDR2 sequences are SEHNR and FQNEAQ (reference sequence). The CDR3 contains 12 residues. The CDR3 coding sequence is TGTGCCAGCAGCTTAAGTGAGGACGGAGCTTTCTTT. Residues: CASSLSEDGAFF.